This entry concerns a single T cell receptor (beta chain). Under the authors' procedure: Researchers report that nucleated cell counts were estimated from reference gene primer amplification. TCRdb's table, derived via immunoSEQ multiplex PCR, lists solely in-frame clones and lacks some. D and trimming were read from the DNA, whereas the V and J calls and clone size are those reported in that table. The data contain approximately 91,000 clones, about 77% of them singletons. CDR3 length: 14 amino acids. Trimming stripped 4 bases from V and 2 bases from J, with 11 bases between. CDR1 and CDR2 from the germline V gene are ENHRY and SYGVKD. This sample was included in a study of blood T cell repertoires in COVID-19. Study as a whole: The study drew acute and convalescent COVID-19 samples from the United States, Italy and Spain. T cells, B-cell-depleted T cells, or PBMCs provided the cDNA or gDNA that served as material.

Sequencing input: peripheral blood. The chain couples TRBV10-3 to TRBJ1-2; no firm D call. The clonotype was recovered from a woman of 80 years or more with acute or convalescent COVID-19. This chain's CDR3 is CAISGGEGNYGYTF. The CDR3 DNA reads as TGTGCCATCAGTGGCGGGGAAGGAAACTATGGCTACACCTTC.